This T cell receptor beta chain appears in the sequencing data of a study of human T cells and chemical hapten exposure. Study-wide background: Among samples, TCR yields varied mainly because of small differences in pooled library volume. Study findings and constraints: DPC sensitization produced no change in TCRs with frequency above 1 in 1000.

This clonotype was recorded many times. Its antigen is unknown. As for time point: healthy volunteer bleed at 2 weeks. Unfractionated whole blood yielded total RNA. Trimming stripped 0 bases from V and 4 bases from J, with 7 bases between. The CDR3 spans 14 residues. The germline CDR1 and CDR2 sequences are MNHNY and SVGAGI (reference sequence). Attachment of unique molecular identifiers to individual cDNA molecules was performed in the library. Original processing methods: Counts of TCRs in each sample centred on a median of about 96,000 and extended from approximately 20,000 to 700,000. Each CDR3 protein gets one entry after TCRdb re-called the RACE reads with MiXCR. The V and J calls and clone size come from TCRdb's table, not from the authors' own analysis. The sample records about 130,000 distinct CDR3 sequences, about 9.4% being singletons.

The sequence derives from a male donor in good health. Some clones in this sample may be carry-over from other donors' samples. This chain links TRBV6-6 with TRBJ2-1; D remains ambiguous. Sequenced sample: whole blood. The CDR3 bases are TGTGCCAGCAGTTACTCGAAAGGTTACAATGAGCAGTTCTTC. It encodes CASSYSKGYNEQFF.